The TCR beta chain described here comes from a study of T cells after yellow fever vaccination (dated by TCRdb to the late 2010s). For context, the study as a whole: Libraries from fractions with low cell numbers were prepared with the SMART-Seq v4 Ultra Low Input RNA kit. To follow T-cell clones before and after both primary and booster YFV17D yellow fever vaccination, bulk TCR alpha and beta repertoires underwent longitudinal sequencing. Two healthy male donors, one aged 18 to 30 and one aged 30 to 39 years, were included in the cohort. Blood was collected at multiple timepoints before and after primary and secondary immunization, and bulk PBMC replicates and cell subsets were isolated.

What this sample's treatment or condition label stands for: live attenuated yellow fever vaccine strain. At each blood-draw timepoint, two biological replicates of bulk PBMCs were collected. A standard Ficoll-Paque protocol was used to isolate PBMCs from peripheral blood. TriZol was used to extract RNA from bulk PBMCs, CD4 and CD8 fractions, and dextramer-positive and dextramer-negative fractions. In the case of this clonotype: It lacks a known antigen. Base quality data are lacking; no much larger clone is found one base away.

Synthesis of TCR cDNA relied on 5'RACE template switching, a step that introduced a universal primer site along with unique molecular identifiers. cDNA synthesis was primed from both the TCR alpha and TCR beta constant segments. Two PCR steps were used to amplify libraries, with sample barcodes and sequencing adapters being added in the second step. Libraries were sequenced on Illumina HiSeq 2500 (2x100 bp) or NovaSeq (2x150 bp). The original methods were these. Demultiplexing of reads and collapsing into UMI consensus sequences were performed with MIGEC, and V(D)J alignment was carried out with MiXCR. Vaccine-responding clonotypes were defined with edgeR using replicate PBMC samples, requiring FDR below 0.01 and a log2 fold change above 5 up to day 15. CD4 or CD8 identity was assigned to each bulk clonotype according to whether the clonotype was present at higher abundance in the sequenced CD4 repertoire or the sequenced CD8 repertoire. TCRdb's own reprocessing of the public reads used fastp at Q25 and MiXCR and kept productive beta chains. Each CDR3 protein gets just one entry, which takes the most common genes and DNA from the rows behind it. The V and J calls come from TCRdb's annotation, not from the publication. In this sample the table shows about 630,000 distinct CDR3 sequences, over 9% of which occur a single time. In total, the top ten clones hold about 15% of the sample.

Results and caveats for the whole study, not just this receptor: Because the study included only a couple of donors, the extent to which the findings can be generalized is limited. After the booster, most clones that had expanded after primary vaccination were detected again (over 95% of CD4 and more than 80% of CD8), suggesting broad maintenance of memory. The secondary T-cell response was weaker than the primary response but faster, peaking on day 5 instead of day 15. FACS-sorted repertoires could contain abundant contaminating clonotypes from the bulk population, so computational filtering was required. A small share of clonotypes was detected in both CD4 and CD8 compartments, with the overlap likely arising from convergent recombination.

The TCR originated in a man aged 25-45 years who received the YFV17D yellow fever vaccine. Sequencing was performed on PBMCs, taken on the day of the yellow fever booster vaccination.

The bases are TGCAGTGCTAGCTCTACTGGACAGATAGGAGAGCAGTTCTTC. This translates into CSASSTGQIGEQFF. In this chain, TRBV20-1 is recombined with TRBJ2-1, and TRBD1 may be the D gene, going by 6 matching bases. The CDR3 goes from the cysteine to the phenylalanine over 14 residues. Only the CDR3 DNA stays, 42 bases, in frame from base 1. For CDR1 and CDR2, the germline V gene (reference sequence) lists DFQATT and SNEGSKA. Trimming takes 3 bases from V and 10 bases from J, and the germline ends sit 19 bases apart.